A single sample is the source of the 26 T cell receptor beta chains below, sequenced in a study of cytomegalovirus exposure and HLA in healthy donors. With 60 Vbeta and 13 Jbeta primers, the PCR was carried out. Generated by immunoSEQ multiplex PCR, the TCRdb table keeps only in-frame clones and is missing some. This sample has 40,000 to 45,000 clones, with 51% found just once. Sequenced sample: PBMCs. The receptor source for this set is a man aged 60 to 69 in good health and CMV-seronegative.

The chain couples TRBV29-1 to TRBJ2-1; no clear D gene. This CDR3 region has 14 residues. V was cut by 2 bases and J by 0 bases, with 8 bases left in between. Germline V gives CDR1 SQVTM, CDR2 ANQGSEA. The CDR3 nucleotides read TGCAGCGTTGAACGAGAAAGCTCCTACAATGAGCAGTTCTTC. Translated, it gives CSVERESSYNEQFF.

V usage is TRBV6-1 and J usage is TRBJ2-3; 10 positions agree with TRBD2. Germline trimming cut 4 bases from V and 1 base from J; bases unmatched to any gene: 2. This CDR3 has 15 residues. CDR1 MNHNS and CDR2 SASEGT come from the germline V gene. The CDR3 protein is CASSGLAGGTDTQYF. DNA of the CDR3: TGTGCCAGCAGTGGGCTAGCGGGAGGCACAGATACGCAGTATTTT.

The CDR3 nucleotides are TGTGCCAGCAGCCGTCCGGGACAGGGAGTCTATGGCTACACCTTC. Residues: CASSRPGQGVYGYTF. The J gene is TRBJ1-2, the V gene TRBV7-9; 9 bases match TRBD1. From germline, CDR1 is SEHNR and CDR2 FQNEAQ (reference sequence). V lost 5 bases, J lost 4 bases, and 8 bases stayed unmatched. This CDR3 spans 15 amino acids. The whole variable domain, filled in from reference TRBV7-9 and TRBJ1-2, reads DTGVSQNPRHKITKRGQNVTFRCDPISEHNRLYWYRQTLGQGPEFLTYFQNEAQLEKSRLLSDRFSAERPKGSFSTLEIQRTEQGDSAMYLCASSRPGQGVYGYTFGSGTRLTVV.

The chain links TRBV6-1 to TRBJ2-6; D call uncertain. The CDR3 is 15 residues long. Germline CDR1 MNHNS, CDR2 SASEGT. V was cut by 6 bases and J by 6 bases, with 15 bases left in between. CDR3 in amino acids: CASRENSAQANVLTF. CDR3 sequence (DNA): TGTGCCAGCAGAGAAAACAGTGCCCAGGCCAACGTCCTGACTTTC.

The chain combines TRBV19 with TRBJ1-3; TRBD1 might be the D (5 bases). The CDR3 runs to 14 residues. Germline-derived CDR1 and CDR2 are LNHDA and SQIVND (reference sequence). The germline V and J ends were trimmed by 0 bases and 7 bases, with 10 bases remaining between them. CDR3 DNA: TGTGCCAGTAGTATAGATCTGGCAGGGAACACCATATATTTT. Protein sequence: CASSIDLAGNTIYF.

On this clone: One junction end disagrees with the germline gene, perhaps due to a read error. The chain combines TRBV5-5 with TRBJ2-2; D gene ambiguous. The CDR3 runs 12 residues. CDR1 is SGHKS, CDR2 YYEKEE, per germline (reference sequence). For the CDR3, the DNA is TGTGCCAGCAGCCTCCACACCAGGGAGCTGTTTTTT. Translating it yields CASSLHTRELFF.

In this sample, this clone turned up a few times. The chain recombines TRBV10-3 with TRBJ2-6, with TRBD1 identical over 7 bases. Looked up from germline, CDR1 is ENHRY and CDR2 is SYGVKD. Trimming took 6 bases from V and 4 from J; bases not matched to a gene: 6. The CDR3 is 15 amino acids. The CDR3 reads CAISFGTAGANVLTF. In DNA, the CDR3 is TGTGCCATCAGCTTTGGGACAGCCGGGGCCAACGTCCTGACTTTC.

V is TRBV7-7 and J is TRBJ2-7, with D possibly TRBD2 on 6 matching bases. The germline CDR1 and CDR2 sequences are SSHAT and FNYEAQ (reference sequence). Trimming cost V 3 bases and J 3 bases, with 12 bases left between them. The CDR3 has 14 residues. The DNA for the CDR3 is TGTGCCAGCAGCTTGAGCGGGTTAGACTACGAGCAGTACTTC. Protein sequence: CASSLSGLDYEQYF.

DNA of the CDR3: TGTGCCAGCAGCTCACCACCCAGGTATGACGGCACTGAAGCTTTCTTT. This translates into CASSSPPRYDGTEAFF. V gene TRBV7-8 combines with J gene TRBJ1-1; D remains ambiguous. V dropped 4 bases and J dropped 4 bases, with 19 bases sitting between them. The CDR3 has 16 residues. Germline V gene data show CDR1 as SGHVS and CDR2 as FQNEAQ.

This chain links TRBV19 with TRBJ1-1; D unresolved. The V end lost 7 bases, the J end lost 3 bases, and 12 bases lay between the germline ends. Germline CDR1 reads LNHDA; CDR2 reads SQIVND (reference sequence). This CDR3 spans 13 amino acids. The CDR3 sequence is CASTTLLDTEAFF. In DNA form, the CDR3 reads TGTGCCAGTACCACCTTACTGGACACTGAAGCTTTCTTT.

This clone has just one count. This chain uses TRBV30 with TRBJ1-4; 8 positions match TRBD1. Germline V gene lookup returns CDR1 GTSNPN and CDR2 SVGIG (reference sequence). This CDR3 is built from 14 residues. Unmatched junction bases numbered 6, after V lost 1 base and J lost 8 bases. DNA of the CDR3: TGTGCCTGGAGTGACAGGGGGACTCGGGAAAAACTGTTTTTT. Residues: CAWSDRGTREKLFF.

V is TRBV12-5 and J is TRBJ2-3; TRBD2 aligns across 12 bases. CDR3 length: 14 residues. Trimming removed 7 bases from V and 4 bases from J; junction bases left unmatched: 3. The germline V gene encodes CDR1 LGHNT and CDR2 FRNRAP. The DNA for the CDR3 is TGTGCTAGTGACAGACTAGCGGGAGCAGATACGCAGTATTTT. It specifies CASDRLAGADTQYF.

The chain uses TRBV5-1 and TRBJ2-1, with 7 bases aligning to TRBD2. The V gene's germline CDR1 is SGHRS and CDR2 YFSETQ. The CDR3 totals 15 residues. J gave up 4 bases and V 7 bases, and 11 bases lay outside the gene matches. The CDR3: CASALPSGDYNEQFF. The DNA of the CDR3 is TGCGCCAGCGCCCTCCCTAGCGGAGATTACAATGAGCAGTTCTTC.

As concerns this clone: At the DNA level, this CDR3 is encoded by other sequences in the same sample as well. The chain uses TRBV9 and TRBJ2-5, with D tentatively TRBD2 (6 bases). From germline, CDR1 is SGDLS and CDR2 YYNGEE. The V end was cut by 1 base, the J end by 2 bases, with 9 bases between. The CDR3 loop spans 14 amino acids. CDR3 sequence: CASSVMGGQETQYF. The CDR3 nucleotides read TGTGCCAGCAGCGTAATGGGAGGACAAGAGACCCAGTACTTC.

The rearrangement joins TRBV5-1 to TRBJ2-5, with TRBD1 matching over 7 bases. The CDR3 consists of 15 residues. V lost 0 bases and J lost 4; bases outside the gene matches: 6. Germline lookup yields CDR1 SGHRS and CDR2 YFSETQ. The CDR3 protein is CASSLGQGFRETQYF. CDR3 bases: TGCGCCAGCAGCTTGGGACAGGGTTTCCGAGAGACCCAGTACTTC.

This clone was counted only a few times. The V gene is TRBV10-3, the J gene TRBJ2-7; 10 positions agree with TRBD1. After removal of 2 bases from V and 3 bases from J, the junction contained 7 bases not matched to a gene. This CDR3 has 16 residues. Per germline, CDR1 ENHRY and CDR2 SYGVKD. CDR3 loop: CAISEGPTGGNYEQYF. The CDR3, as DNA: TGTGCCATCAGTGAGGGCCCGACAGGGGGCAACTACGAGCAGTACTTC.

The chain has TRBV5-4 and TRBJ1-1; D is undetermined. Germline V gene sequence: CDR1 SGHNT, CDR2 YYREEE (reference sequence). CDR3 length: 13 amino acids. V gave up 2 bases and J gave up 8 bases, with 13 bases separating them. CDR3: CASSFAGLKEAFF. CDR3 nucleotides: TGTGCCAGCAGCTTCGCCGGTCTCAAGGAAGCTTTCTTT.

The CDR3 region has the DNA TGCGCCAGCAGCCAAGTCGCCGGGAGCGGTTCCTACAATGAGCAGTTCTTC. It yields the protein CASSQVAGSGSYNEQFF. This sequence joins TRBV4-1 and TRBJ2-1, with D perhaps TRBD2 (6 bases). The germline V gene has CDR1 MGHRA and CDR2 YSYEKL. The CDR3 loop spans 17 amino acids. V lost 1 base and J lost 1, with 14 bases in between.

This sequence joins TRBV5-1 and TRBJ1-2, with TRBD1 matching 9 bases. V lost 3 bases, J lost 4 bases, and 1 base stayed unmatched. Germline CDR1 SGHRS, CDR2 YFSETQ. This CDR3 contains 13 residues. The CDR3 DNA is TGCGCCAGCAGCTCGACAGGGGGCTATGGCTACACCTTC. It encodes CASSSTGGYGYTF.

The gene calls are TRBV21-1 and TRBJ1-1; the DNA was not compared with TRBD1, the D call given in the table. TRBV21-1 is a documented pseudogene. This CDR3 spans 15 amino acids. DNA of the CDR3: TGTGCCAGCAGCAAAGGTAGGGACAGGGGAATTGAAGCTTTCTTT. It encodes CASSKGRDRGIEAFF.

The CDR3, as DNA: TGTGCCAGCAGCTCGACTAGCGGGAGACGCACCGGGGAGCTGTTTTTT. The encoded protein is CASSSTSGRRTGELFF. V is TRBV5-4 and J is TRBJ2-2; 12 nucleotides line up with TRBD2. The CDR3 length is 16 residues. The germline gives CDR1 SGHNT, CDR2 YYREEE (reference sequence). The trim removed 3 bases at V and 4 bases at J, leaving 4 bases unmatched.

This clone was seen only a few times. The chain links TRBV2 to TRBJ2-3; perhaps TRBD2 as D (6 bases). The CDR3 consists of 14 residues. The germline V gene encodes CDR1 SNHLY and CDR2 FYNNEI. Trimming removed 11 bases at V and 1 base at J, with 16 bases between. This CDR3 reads CALGGTLGTDTQYF. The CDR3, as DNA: TGTGCCCTAGGCGGGACCCTAGGCACAGATACGCAGTATTTT.

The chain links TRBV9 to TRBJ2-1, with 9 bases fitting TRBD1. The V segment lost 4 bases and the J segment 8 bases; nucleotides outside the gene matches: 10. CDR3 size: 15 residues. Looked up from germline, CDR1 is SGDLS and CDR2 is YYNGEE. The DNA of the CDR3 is TGTGCCAGCAGCCCTCGACGGACAGGGGACCATGAGCAGTTCTTC. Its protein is CASSPRRTGDHEQFF.

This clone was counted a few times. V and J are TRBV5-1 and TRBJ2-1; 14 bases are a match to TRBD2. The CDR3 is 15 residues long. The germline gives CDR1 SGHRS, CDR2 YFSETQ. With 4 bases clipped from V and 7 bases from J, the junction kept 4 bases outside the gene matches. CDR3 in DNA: TGCGCCAGCAGCCCGGGACTAGCGGGAGTTAATGAGCAGTTCTTC. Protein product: CASSPGLAGVNEQFF.

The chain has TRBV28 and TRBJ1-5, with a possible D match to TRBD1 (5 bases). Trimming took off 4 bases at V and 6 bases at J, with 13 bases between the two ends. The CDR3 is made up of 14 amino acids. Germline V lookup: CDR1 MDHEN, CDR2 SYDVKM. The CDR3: CASSYGAGFQPQHF. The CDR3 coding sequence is TGTGCCAGCAGTTATGGGGCAGGGTTTCAGCCCCAGCATTTT.

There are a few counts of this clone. The CDR3 spells CASSSPAVQETQYF. The CDR3 coding sequence is TGTGCCAGCAGCTCCCCAGCGGTTCAAGAGACCCAGTACTTC. The J gene is TRBJ2-5, the V gene TRBV5-4; weak D call: TRBD2 (5 bases). Per germline, CDR1 SGHNT and CDR2 YYREEE (reference sequence). Between the trimmed V and J ends, which lost 3 bases and 2 bases, there was a span of 11 bases. The CDR3 is made up of 14 amino acids.